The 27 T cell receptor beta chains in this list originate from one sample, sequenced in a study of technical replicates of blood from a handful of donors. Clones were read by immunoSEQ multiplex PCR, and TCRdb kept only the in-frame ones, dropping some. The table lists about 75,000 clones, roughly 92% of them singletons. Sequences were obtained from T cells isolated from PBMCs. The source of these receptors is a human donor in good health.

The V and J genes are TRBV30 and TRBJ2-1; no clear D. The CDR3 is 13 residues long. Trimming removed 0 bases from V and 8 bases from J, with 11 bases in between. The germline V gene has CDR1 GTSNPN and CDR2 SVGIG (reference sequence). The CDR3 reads CAWSVLVTHEQFF. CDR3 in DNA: TGTGCCTGGAGTGTACTCGTCACCCATGAGCAGTTCTTC.

CDR3 DNA: TGCGCCAGCAGCCATCCCCGGGACAGCTCCTACAATGAGCAGTTCTTC. It codes for CASSHPRDSSYNEQFF. This chain joins TRBV4-1 and TRBJ2-1, with TRBD1 matching over 7 bases. The germline V gene has CDR1 MGHRA and CDR2 YSYEKL. The CDR3 has 16 residues. After removal of 3 bases from V and 0 bases from J, the junction contained 5 bases not matched to a gene.

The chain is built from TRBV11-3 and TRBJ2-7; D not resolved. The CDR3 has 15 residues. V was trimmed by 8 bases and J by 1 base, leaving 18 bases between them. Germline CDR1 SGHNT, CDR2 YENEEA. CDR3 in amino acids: CASSVRVDVSYEQYF. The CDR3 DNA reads TGTGCCAGCTCAGTCCGGGTAGACGTTTCCTACGAGCAGTACTTC.

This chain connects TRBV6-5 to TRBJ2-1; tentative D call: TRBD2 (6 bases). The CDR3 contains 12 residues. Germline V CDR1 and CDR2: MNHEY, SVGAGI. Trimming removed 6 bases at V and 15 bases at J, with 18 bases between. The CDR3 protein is CASRSGGDSWFF. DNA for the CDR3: TGTGCCAGCAGATCGGGTGGGGACTCCTGGTTCTTC.

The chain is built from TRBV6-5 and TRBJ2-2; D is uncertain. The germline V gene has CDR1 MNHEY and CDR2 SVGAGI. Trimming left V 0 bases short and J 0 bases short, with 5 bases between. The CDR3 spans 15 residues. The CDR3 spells CASSYSLANTGELFF. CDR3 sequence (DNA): TGTGCCAGCAGTTACTCGCTAGCGAACACCGGGGAGCTGTTTTTT.

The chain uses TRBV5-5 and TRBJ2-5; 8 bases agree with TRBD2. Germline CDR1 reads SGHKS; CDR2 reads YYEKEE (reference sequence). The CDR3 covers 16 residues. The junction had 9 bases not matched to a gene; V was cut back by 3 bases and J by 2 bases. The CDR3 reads CASSSPSGPGQETQYF. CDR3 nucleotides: TGTGCCAGCAGCTCCCCTAGCGGGCCGGGGCAAGAGACCCAGTACTTC.

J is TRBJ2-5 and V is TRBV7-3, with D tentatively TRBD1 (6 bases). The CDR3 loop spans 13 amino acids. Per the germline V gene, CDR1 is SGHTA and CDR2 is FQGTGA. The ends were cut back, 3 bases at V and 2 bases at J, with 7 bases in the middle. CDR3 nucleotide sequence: TGTGCCAGCAGCTTCGGACAGCAAGAGACCCAGTACTTC. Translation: CASSFGQQETQYF. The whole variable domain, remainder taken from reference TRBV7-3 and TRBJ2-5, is GAGVSQTPSNKVTEKGKYVELRCDPISGHTALYWYRQSLGQGPEFLIYFQGTGAADDSGLPNDRFFAVRPEGSVSTLKIQRTERGDSAVYLCASSFGQQETQYFGPGTRLLVL.

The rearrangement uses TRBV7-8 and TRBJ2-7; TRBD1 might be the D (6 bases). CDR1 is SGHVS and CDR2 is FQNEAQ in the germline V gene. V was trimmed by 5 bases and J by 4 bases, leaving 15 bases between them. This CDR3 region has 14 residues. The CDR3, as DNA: TGTGCCAGCAGCCTGGGACAAGTCTATTACGAGCAGTACTTC. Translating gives CASSLGQVYYEQYF.

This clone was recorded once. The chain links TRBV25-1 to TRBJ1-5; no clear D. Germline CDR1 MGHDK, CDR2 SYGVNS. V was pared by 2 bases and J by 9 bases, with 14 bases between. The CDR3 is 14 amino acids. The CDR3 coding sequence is TGTGCCAGCAGTGAAGGAGGCAGCCGGGGGCCCCAGCATTTT. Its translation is CASSEGGSRGPQHF.

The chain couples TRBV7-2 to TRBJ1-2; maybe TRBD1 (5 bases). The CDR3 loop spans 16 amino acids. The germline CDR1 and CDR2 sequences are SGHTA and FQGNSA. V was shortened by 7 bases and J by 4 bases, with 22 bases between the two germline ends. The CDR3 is CASTGPAGPSLYGYTF. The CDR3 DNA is TGTGCCAGCACTGGGCCGGCAGGGCCCTCTCTCTATGGCTACACCTTC. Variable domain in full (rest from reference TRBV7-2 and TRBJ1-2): GAGVSQSPSNKVTEKGKDVELRCDPISGHTALYWYRQSLGQGLEFLIYFQGNSAPDKSGLPSDRFSAERTGGSVSTLTIQRTQQEDSAVYLCASTGPAGPSLYGYTFGSGTRLTVV.

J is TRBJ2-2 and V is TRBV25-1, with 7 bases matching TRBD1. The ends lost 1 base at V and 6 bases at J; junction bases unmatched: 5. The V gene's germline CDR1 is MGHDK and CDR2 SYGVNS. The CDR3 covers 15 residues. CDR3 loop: CASSEFRGLPGELFF. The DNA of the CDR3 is TGTGCCAGCAGTGAATTCAGGGGGTTACCCGGGGAGCTGTTTTTT. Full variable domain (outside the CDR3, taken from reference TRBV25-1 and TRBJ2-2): EADIYQTPRYLVIGTGKKITLECSQTMGHDKMYWYQQDPGMELHLIHYSYGVNSTEKGDLSSESTVSRIRTEHFPLTLESARPSHTSQYLCASSEFRGLPGELFFGEGSRLTVL.

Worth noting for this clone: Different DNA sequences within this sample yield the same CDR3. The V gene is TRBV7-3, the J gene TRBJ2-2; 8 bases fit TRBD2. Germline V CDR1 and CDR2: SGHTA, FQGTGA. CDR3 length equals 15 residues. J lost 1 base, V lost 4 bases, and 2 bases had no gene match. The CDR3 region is CASSSLAGNTGELFF. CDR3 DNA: TGTGCCAGCAGCTCCCTAGCGGGGAACACCGGGGAGCTGTTTTTT. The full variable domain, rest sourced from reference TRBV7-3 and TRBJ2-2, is GAGVSQTPSNKVTEKGKYVELRCDPISGHTALYWYRQSLGQGPEFLIYFQGTGAADDSGLPNDRFFAVRPEGSVSTLKIQRTERGDSAVYLCASSSLAGNTGELFFGEGSRLTVL.

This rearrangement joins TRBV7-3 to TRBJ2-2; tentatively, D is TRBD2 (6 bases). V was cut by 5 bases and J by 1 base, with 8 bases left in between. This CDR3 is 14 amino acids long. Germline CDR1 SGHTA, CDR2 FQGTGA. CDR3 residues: CASSRDLNTGELFF. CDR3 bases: TGTGCCAGCAGCAGGGACTTGAACACCGGGGAGCTGTTTTTT.

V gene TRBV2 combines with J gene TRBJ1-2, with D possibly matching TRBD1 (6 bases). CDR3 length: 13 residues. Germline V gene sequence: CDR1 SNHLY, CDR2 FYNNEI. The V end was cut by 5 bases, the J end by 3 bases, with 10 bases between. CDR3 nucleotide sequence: TGTGCCAGCAGTAGCAGGGGTGACTATGGCTACACCTTC. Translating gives CASSSRGDYGYTF.

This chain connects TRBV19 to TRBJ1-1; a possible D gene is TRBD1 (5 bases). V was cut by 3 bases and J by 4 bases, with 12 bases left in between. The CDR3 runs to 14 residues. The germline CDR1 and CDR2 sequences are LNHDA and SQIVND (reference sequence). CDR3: CASSIRDSSTEAFF. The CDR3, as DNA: TGTGCCAGTAGTATTCGGGACTCGAGCACTGAAGCTTTCTTT.

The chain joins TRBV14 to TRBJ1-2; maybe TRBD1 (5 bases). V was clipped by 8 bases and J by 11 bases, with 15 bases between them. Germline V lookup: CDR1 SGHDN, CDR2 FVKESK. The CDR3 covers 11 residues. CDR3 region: CASSSGALYTF. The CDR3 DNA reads TGTGCCAGCTCGAGCGGGGCGTTATACACCTTC.

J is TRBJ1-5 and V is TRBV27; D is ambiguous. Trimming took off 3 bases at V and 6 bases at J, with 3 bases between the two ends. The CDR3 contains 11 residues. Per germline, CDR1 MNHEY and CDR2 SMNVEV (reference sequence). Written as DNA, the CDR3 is TGTGCCAGCAGTTTTAGTCAGCCCCAGCATTTT. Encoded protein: CASSFSQPQHF.

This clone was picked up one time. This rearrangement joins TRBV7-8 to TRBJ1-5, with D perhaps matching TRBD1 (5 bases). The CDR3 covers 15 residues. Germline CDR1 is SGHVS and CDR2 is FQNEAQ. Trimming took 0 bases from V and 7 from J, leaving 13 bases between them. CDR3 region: CASSLAIRAGQPQHF. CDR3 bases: TGTGCCAGCAGCTTAGCTATCAGGGCAGGGCAGCCCCAGCATTTT.

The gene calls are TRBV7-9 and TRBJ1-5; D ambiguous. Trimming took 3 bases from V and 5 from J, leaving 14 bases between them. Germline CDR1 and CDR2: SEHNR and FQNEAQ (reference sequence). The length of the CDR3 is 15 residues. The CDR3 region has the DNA TGTGCCAGCAGCTTTGAAGCAGGCAATGATCAGCCCCAGCATTTT. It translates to CASSFEAGNDQPQHF. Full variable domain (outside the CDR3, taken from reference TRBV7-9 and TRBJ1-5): DTGVSQNPRHKITKRGQNVTFRCDPISEHNRLYWYRQTLGQGPEFLTYFQNEAQLEKSRLLSDRFSAERPKGSFSTLEIQRTEQGDSAMYLCASSFEAGNDQPQHFGDGTRLSIL.

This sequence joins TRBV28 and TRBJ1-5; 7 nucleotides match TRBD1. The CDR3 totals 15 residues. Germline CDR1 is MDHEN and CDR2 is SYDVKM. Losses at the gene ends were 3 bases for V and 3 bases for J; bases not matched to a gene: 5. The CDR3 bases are TGTGCCAGCAGTTTTGGACAGGTCAACAATCAGCCCCAGCATTTT. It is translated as CASSFGQVNNQPQHF.

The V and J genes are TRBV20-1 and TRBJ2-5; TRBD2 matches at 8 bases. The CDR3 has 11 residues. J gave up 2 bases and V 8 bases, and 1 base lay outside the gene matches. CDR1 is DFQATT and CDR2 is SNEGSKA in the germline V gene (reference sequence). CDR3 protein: CSSGGQETQYF. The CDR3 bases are TGCAGTTCGGGGGGGCAAGAGACCCAGTACTTC.

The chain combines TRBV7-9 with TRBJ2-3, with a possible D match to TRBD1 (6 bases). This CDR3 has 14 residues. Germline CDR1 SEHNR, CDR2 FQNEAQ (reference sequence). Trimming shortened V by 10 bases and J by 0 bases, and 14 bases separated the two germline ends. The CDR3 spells CAISGATSTDTQYF. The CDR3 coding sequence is TGTGCCATATCAGGGGCAACTAGCACAGATACGCAGTATTTT.

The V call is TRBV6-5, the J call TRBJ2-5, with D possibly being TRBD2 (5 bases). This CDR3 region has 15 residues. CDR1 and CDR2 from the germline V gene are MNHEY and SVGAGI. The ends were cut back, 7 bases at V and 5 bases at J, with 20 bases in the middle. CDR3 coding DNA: TGTGCCAGCACTAGGACTCCCGGCCTCAGGGAGACCCAGTACTTC. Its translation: CASTRTPGLRETQYF.

The CDR3 spells CASSGSTAGETQYF. The DNA for the CDR3 is TGTGCCAGCAGCGGCTCGACGGCGGGGGAGACCCAGTACTTC. The chain has TRBV9 and TRBJ2-5; tentative D call: TRBD2 (6 bases). Trimming left V 3 bases short and J 5 bases short, with 14 bases between. Germline V CDR1 and CDR2: SGDLS, YYNGEE. The CDR3 consists of 14 residues.

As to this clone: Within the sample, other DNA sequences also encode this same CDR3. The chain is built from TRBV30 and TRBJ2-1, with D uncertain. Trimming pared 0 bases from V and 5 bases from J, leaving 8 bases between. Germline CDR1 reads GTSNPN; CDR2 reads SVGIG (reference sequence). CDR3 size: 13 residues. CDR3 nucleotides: TGTGCCTGGAGTGTACTACGGGACAATGAGCAGTTCTTC. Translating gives CAWSVLRDNEQFF.

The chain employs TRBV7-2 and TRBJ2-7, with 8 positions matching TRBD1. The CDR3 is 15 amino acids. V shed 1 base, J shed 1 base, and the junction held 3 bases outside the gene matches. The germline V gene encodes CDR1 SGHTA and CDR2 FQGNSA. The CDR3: CASSLDRTGSYEQYF. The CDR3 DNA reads TGTGCCAGCAGCTTAGACCGGACAGGGTCCTACGAGCAGTACTTC.

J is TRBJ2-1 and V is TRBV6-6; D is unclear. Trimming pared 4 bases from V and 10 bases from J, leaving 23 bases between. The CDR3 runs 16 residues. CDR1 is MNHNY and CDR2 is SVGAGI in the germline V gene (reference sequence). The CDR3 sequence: CASSSAHTTQQFEQFF. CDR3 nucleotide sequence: TGTGCCAGCAGTTCCGCCCATACAACCCAACAATTCGAGCAGTTCTTC.